These 21 T cell receptor beta chains were all obtained from the same sample, sequenced in a study of shared clonotypes between healthy human individuals. The assay was immunoSEQ multiplex PCR, and TCRdb's table has in-frame clones only and misses some. The data contain 2 million to 2.5 million clones, under 97% of them seen just once; the ten biggest clones take up roughly 0.13%. Sequences were obtained from naive CD4+ T cells sorted from blood. Subset denoted: CD45RA+ positively selected. The receptors were gathered from a man in his late teens or twenties in good health.

In this sample, this clone turned up once. V usage is TRBV30 and J usage is TRBJ2-2, with D hard to call. Trimming pared 1 base from V and 1 base from J, leaving 7 bases between. This CDR3 has 14 residues. Germline CDR1 reads GTSNPN; CDR2 reads SVGIG (reference sequence). The CDR3 DNA reads TGTGCCTGGAGTGAAGGCTGGAACACCGGGGAGCTGTTTTTT. Translating it yields CAWSEGWNTGELFF.

The gene calls are TRBV5-1 and TRBJ1-1; perhaps TRBD1 as D (5 bases). Germline CDR1 reads SGHRS; CDR2 reads YFSETQ. The CDR3 runs to 13 residues. The V gene lost 4 bases and the J gene lost 4 bases, with 11 bases spanning the gap. CDR3 sequence reads: CASSQPGGTEAFF. For the CDR3, the DNA is TGCGCCAGCAGCCAGCCGGGGGGCACTGAAGCTTTCTTT.

This sequence joins TRBV12-5 and TRBJ2-1; 12 nucleotides agree with TRBD2. The germline V gene has CDR1 LGHNT and CDR2 FRNRAP. The CDR3 totals 16 residues. V lost 1 base to trimming and J lost 7 bases; unmatched junction nucleotides: 5. In nucleotides, the CDR3 is TGTGCTAGTGGTTTGGGCGGACTAGCGGGGTCGAATGAGCAGTTCTTC. Translating gives CASGLGGLAGSNEQFF.

V gene TRBV6-4 combines with J gene TRBJ1-4; 8 bases agree with TRBD1. CDR3 length: 14 residues. Trimming took 9 bases from V and 0 from J; bases not matched to a gene: 3. Per the germline V gene, CDR1 is MRHNA and CDR2 is SNTAGT. The CDR3 coding sequence is TGTGCCAGGACAGGGGTGTCAACTAATGAAAAACTGTTTTTT. This encodes CARTGVSTNEKLFF.

The gene calls are TRBV7-8 and TRBJ2-5; D not resolved. Looked up from germline, CDR1 is SGHVS and CDR2 is FQNEAQ. Deletions cut 1 base from V and 3 bases from J, with 6 bases between. This CDR3 is 13 amino acids long. The CDR3 sequence: CASSLGGKETQYF. The DNA for the CDR3 is TGTGCCAGCAGCTTAGGGGGAAAAGAGACCCAGTACTTC.

The V and J genes are TRBV19 and TRBJ1-5, with D possibly TRBD1 on 5 matching bases. Germline V gives CDR1 LNHDA, CDR2 SQIVND (reference sequence). Trimming left V 7 bases short and J 0 bases short, with 13 bases between. The CDR3 runs 15 residues. CDR3 sequence reads: CASKDGTFSNQPQHF. Written as DNA, the CDR3 is TGTGCCAGTAAAGACGGGACTTTTAGCAATCAGCCCCAGCATTTT.

The chain joins TRBV12-5 to TRBJ2-7; a weak D match, TRBD1 (6 bases). Trimming left V 3 bases short and J 4 bases short, with 13 bases between. Germline loops: CDR1 LGHNT, CDR2 FRNRAP. This CDR3 comprises 14 residues. The CDR3 region has the DNA TGTGCTAGTGGTTTTCCAGGGGATGGTTACGAGCAGTACTTC. Translated: CASGFPGDGYEQYF.

The rearrangement joins TRBV6-5 to TRBJ2-1, with D tentatively TRBD2 (6 bases). This CDR3 is 14 amino acids long. The germline V gene encodes CDR1 MNHEY and CDR2 SVGAGI. V was clipped by 6 bases and J by 8 bases, with 17 bases between them. CDR3 protein: CASRSGSGGHEQFF. The CDR3 DNA is TGTGCCAGCAGATCCGGGTCTGGAGGGCATGAGCAGTTCTTC.

The rearrangement uses TRBV9 and TRBJ2-4; TRBD2 aligns across 13 bases. CDR1 SGDLS and CDR2 YYNGEE come from the germline V gene. The CDR3 contains 19 residues. V lost 3 bases, J lost 0 bases, and 9 bases stayed unmatched. The CDR3 nucleotides are TGTGCCAGCAGCGCCGACGGACTAGCGGGGGAGCTAGCCAAAAACATTCAGTACTTC. It yields the protein CASSADGLAGELAKNIQYF.

The V call is TRBV5-1, the J call TRBJ2-2; 11 bases align to TRBD2. Germline V CDR1 and CDR2: SGHRS, YFSETQ. The length of the CDR3 is 14 residues. V lost 4 bases, J lost 6 bases, and 2 bases stayed unmatched. CDR3 DNA sequence: TGCGCCAGCAGCGTAGCGGGGGGGCCCGGGGAGCTGTTTTTT. Its protein is CASSVAGGPGELFF.

This CDR3 is CASSLPSLLYEQYF. In DNA form, the CDR3 reads TGTGCCAGCAGCTTACCTTCCCTCCTGTACGAGCAGTACTTC. The chain joins TRBV7-2 to TRBJ2-7; unclear D gene. Germline V gene lookup returns CDR1 SGHTA and CDR2 FQGNSA. The CDR3 has 14 residues. Trimming left V 2 bases short and J 4 bases short, with 12 bases between.

This chain links TRBV5-1 with TRBJ2-7; TRBD2 matches 8 bases. V lost 5 bases to trimming and J lost 7 bases; unmatched junction nucleotides: 14. Germline V lookup: CDR1 SGHRS, CDR2 YFSETQ. There are 15 residues in the CDR3. This chain's CDR3 is CASSNHLSGSREQYF. Written as DNA, the CDR3 is TGCGCCAGCAGTAACCATCTGAGCGGGAGTCGGGAGCAGTACTTC.

The gene calls are TRBV30 and TRBJ2-7; D not certain. V lost 0 bases and J 1 base, leaving 7 bases between the germline ends. CDR1 is GTSNPN and CDR2 is SVGIG in the germline V gene (reference sequence). CDR3 length equals 13 residues. The CDR3 nucleotides read TGTGCCTGGAGTGTGGGTTTATCCTACGAGCAGTACTTC. It translates to CAWSVGLSYEQYF.

As concerns this clone: Other nucleotide sequences from this sample produce the same CDR3. The J gene is TRBJ2-1, the V gene TRBV18; D not resolved. Between the trimmed V and J ends, which lost 2 bases and 6 bases, there was a span of 8 bases. CDR1 is KGHSH and CDR2 is LQKENI in the germline V gene. The CDR3 consists of 13 residues. CDR3 DNA sequence: TGTGCCAGCTCACCAGGGATGGGCAATGAGCAGTTCTTC. This gives the protein CASSPGMGNEQFF.

This sequence joins TRBV15 and TRBJ1-1; D remains unclear. This CDR3 spans 14 amino acids. Trimming shortened V by 3 bases and J by 4 bases, and 12 bases separated the two germline ends. Germline CDR1 reads LNHNV; CDR2 reads YYDKDF (reference sequence). For the CDR3, the DNA is TGTGCCACCAGCAGTTTCTCAGGCAGCACTGAAGCTTTCTTT. Amino acids: CATSSFSGSTEAFF.

V is TRBV5-1 and J is TRBJ2-5; 13 nucleotides match TRBD2. This CDR3 contains 17 residues. Germline V gives CDR1 SGHRS, CDR2 YFSETQ. J was trimmed by 5 bases and V by 0 bases; bases with no gene match: 7. In DNA form, the CDR3 reads TGCGCCAGCAGCTTGGTGGGACTAGCGGGAATACCGGAGACCCAGTACTTC. Translating it yields CASSLVGLAGIPETQYF.

V and J are TRBV7-9 and TRBJ1-4, with a possible D match to TRBD1 (5 bases). Germline V gene sequence: CDR1 SEHNR, CDR2 FQNEAQ (reference sequence). The CDR3 has 16 amino acids. V lost 5 bases and J 5 bases, leaving 18 bases between the germline ends. The CDR3 DNA reads as TGTGCCAGCAGCCCGCAGGGTGCAACCCGGAATGAAAAACTGTTTTTT. Translating it yields CASSPQGATRNEKLFF.

J is TRBJ2-2 and V is TRBV5-1; 9 bases align to TRBD1. The CDR3 sequence is 16 residues long. Germline V CDR1 and CDR2: SGHRS, YFSETQ. Trimming took 6 bases from V and 2 from J; bases not matched to a gene: 8. DNA of the CDR3: TGCGCCAGCACTTCCCTGGGACAGGGAAACACCGGGGAGCTGTTTTTT. Translating it yields CASTSLGQGNTGELFF.

As regards this clone: This CDR3 is also generated by other DNA sequences in the sample. The rearrangement links TRBV20-1 to TRBJ1-4; D not resolved. The CDR3 length is 11 residues. The V and J ends lost 3 bases and 7 bases respectively, with 6 bases between them. Germline values: CDR1 DFQATT, CDR2 SNEGSKA (reference sequence). CDR3 DNA sequence: TGCAGTGCTAGTACGGGTGAAAAACTGTTTTTT. Its protein is CSASTGEKLFF.

V usage is TRBV7-9 and J usage is TRBJ1-4, with a possible D match to TRBD1 (5 bases). Trimming shortened V by 3 bases and J by 8 bases, and 13 bases separated the two germline ends. Germline-derived CDR1 and CDR2 are SEHNR and FQNEAQ (reference sequence). The CDR3 covers 14 residues. CDR3 nucleotide sequence: TGTGCCAGCAGCTTCAGGACTGAGGGGGAAAAACTGTTTTTT. It yields the protein CASSFRTEGEKLFF. The full variable domain, rest sourced from reference TRBV7-9 and TRBJ1-4, is DTGVSQNPRHKITKRGQNVTFRCDPISEHNRLYWYRQTLGQGPEFLTYFQNEAQLEKSRLLSDRFSAERPKGSFSTLEIQRTEQGDSAMYLCASSFRTEGEKLFFGSGTQLSVL.

Points on this clone: The same CDR3 can be traced to other DNA sequences in this sample. V and J are TRBV29-1 and TRBJ1-1; a possible D gene is TRBD1 (5 bases). CDR1 and CDR2 from the germline V gene are SQVTM and ANQGSEA. V lost 3 bases to trimming and J lost 3 bases, with 11 bases between them. This CDR3 region has 13 residues. The chain's CDR3 is CSVDRGAYTEAFF. The CDR3 DNA reads as TGCAGCGTTGACCGCGGGGCTTACACTGAAGCTTTCTTT.